This TCR gamma chain was found in a study of γδ T cells in repeated Plasmodium falciparum infection (dated by TCRdb to the early 2020s). The study in broad terms: Malian children exposed to intense seasonal malaria transmission were enrolled in the natural-infection arm and compared with Australian children matched for age and gender. A few malaria-naive U.S. adults underwent four controlled human malaria infections by bites from P. falciparum NF54-infected Anopheles stephensi mosquitoes over about 630 days. Samples were collected from controlled-infection subjects at baseline, immediately before selected infections, and 21 days after each infection. Malian gammadelta TCR repertoires were analysed cross-sectionally during no-transmission periods and were analysed longitudinally across acute febrile malaria episodes. In the study, the shaping of the human gammadelta T cell repertoire by repeated Plasmodium falciparum infection was examined using natural infection in Mali and controlled human malaria infection. Broader findings and caveats from the paper: Generalizability was limited because the Malian cohort came from a small rural village made up predominantly of one ethnic group. Repeated controlled infections appeared to drive waves of new clonotype selection in Vdelta2-negative, largely Vdelta1+, gammadelta TCR repertoires. Vgamma9/Vdelta2+ TCR repertoires kept a highly stable polyclonal repertoire across time and infection, and many TCRgamma sequences overlapped between individuals. The controlled-infection cohort was small, limiting analysis of inter-individual variability in gammadelta T cell responses. Vdelta2-negative gammadelta TCR repertoires from Malian children appeared more clonally expanded, less diverse and less shared than those of Australian children.

For bulk TCR repertoire analysis, Vgamma9/Vdelta2+ and Vdelta2-negative gammadelta T cell populations were flow-sorted out of peripheral blood mononuclear cells. Library generation was performed with multiplex PCR. TCRdb names Illumina MiSeq as the instrument used. Every sorted gammadelta T cell sample had both its TCR gamma (TRG) and TCR delta (TRD) chains sequenced. As for the authors' bioinformatics: Clonotype tree plots, accumulated frequency of the top 20 clonotypes, diversity index (DI) and D75 metrics were included in the repertoire analyses. TCRdb called clones from the public reads with CATT, and repeated DNA sequences were later combined into one row. These V and J calls are TCRdb output, not the study's own analysis. The sample table contains roughly 32,000 gamma-chain clones; only one count was recorded for about 1.5% of them. Approximately 19% of the sample rests with the top ten. The CDR1 and CDR2 encoded by the germline V gene (reference sequence) are GITISATS and ISYDGTV. The cysteine opens and the phenylalanine closes a CDR3 of 14 amino acids. Solely the CDR3 DNA is kept, with 42 bases framed from the first base.

About this clone: Its specific antigen is unknown. The protein held in TCRdb is that of a much larger clone and does not match this DNA's translation at residue 12, likely because of a read error; the protein shown is translated from the DNA.

The specimen sequenced was gamma-delta T cells from blood. No J gene was called, and the V gene is TRGV9. The TCR originated in a pool of human donors (malaria-infected and uninfected, not separated). The DNA sequence is as follows: TGTGCCTTGTGGGAGGAGGAGGCTTATTATAAGGAACTCTTT. Its product reads: CALWEEEAYYKELF.